The T cell receptor beta chain under discussion was sequenced for a study of naive and memory T cell subsets. This CDR3 has 15 residues. V was pared by 7 bases and J by 6 bases, with 12 bases of the junction left unmatched. The beta constant-region primer was an equimolar mix of two oligonucleotides covering TRBC1 and TRBC2. The ligated cDNA underwent four PCR rounds using SP2 and nested alpha and beta constant-region primers. MiXCR was run by TCRdb on the UMI-ligation and nested PCR reads, yielding one entry per CDR3 protein. Of some 82,000 distinct CDR3 sequences in the sample, roughly 10% were seen once. Comment on this clonotype: Its antigen remains unknown.

Points from the study as a whole: Especially in CD8 cells, naive repertoires contained a few larger clonotypes, possibly CD45RA-re-expressing memory cells.

The clonotype comes from a human donor in good health. The chain has TRBV12-3 or TRBV12-4 and TRBJ2-3, with 8 bases that match TRBD2. Sequencing input: naive CD4+ T cells from blood. CDR3 residues: CASTIRGGVGDTQYF. The DNA for the CDR3 is TGTGCCAGCACCATACGGGGGGGCGTAGGGGATACGCAGTATTTT.